The entry below describes one T cell receptor (beta chain). The data were taken from a study of blood T cell repertoires in COVID-19. Across the whole study: Sample material is recorded as cDNA or gDNA derived from T cells, B-cell-depleted T cells, or PBMCs.

This table comes from immunoSEQ multiplex PCR, and its TCRdb copy is limited to in-frame clones, with some not included. The sample contains 140,000 to 150,000 clones, about nine tenths of which appear only once. The CDR3 spans 14 residues. Germline V lookup: CDR1 SGHNT, CDR2 YYREEE (reference sequence). Trimming cost V 0 bases and J 7 bases, with 11 bases left between them. The chain recombines TRBV5-4 with TRBJ1-3, with unresolved D. The TCR originated in a human donor in a cohort sampled during active COVID-19. Material: peripheral blood. The CDR3 here is CASSLGVTWNTIYF. CDR3 in DNA: TGTGCCAGCAGCTTGGGTGTAACTTGGAACACCATATATTTT.